The present TCR beta chain was sequenced within a study of CXCR3-negative and CXCR3-positive naive CD8 T cells. Study conclusions and caveats: For naive cells, CXCR3-negative and CXCR3-positive subsets had similar TRBV-TRBJ usage; for memory cells, usage differed. Relative to CXCR3-negative naive cells, CXCR3-positive naive cells had more hydrophobic TRB CDR3s.

Every CD8+ T cell subset underwent triplicate sorting at more than 250,000 cells apiece. CD45RO-CCR7+CD27+CD95- was the phenotype of naive CD8+ T cells. The libraries of TRB cDNA were constructed through 5' RACE using UMI labels. TCRdb processed the 5' RACE reads again and assigns one entry to each CDR3 protein, with no DNA. Here the sample table reports over 100,000 distinct CDR3 sequences. CDR3 size: 17 residues. CDR1 is SEHNR and CDR2 is FQNEAQ in the germline V gene (reference sequence). A word on this clonotype: The antigen is undetermined.

The V and J genes are TRBV7-9 and TRBJ2-1; checking the TCRdb D call of TRBD1 is not possible without DNA. Material for sequencing was naive CXCR3- CD8+ T cells from blood. Subset of the sample: CD45RO-CCR7+CD27+CD95- naive CD8+ T cells lacking CXCR3 (TNR3-). This receptor was obtained from a human donor in good health. Some clones in this sample may be carry-over from other donors' samples. The CDR3 sequence is CASSLSPGQGPYNEQFF.